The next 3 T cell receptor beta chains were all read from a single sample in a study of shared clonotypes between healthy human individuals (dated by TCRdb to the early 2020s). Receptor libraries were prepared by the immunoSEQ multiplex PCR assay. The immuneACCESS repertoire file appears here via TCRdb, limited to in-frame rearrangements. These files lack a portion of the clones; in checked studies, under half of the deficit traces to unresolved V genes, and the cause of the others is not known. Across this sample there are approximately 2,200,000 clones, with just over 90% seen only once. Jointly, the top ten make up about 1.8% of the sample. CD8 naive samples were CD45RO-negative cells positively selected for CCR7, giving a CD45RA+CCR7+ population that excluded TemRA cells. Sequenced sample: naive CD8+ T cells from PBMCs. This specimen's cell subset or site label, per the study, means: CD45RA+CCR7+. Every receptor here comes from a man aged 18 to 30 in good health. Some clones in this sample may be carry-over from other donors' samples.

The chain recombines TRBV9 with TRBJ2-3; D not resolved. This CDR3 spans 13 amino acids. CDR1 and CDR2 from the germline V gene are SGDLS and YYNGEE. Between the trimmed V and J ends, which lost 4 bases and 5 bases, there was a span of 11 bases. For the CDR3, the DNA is TGTGCCAGCAGCTCAGGCAATGGAGATACGCAGTATTTT. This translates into CASSSGNGDTQYF.

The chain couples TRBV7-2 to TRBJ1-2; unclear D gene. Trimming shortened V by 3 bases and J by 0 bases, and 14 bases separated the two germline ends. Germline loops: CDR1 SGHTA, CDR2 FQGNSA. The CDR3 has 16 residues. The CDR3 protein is CASSFADIAANYGYTF. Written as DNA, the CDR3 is TGTGCCAGCAGCTTTGCAGATATAGCAGCTAACTATGGCTACACCTTC.

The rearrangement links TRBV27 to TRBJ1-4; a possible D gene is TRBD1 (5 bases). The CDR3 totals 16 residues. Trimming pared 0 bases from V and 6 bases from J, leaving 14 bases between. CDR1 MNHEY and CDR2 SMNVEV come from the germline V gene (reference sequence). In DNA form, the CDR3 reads TGTGCCAGCAGTTTATCGAGGGACTTTAACGATGAAAAACTGTTTTTT. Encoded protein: CASSLSRDFNDEKLFF.